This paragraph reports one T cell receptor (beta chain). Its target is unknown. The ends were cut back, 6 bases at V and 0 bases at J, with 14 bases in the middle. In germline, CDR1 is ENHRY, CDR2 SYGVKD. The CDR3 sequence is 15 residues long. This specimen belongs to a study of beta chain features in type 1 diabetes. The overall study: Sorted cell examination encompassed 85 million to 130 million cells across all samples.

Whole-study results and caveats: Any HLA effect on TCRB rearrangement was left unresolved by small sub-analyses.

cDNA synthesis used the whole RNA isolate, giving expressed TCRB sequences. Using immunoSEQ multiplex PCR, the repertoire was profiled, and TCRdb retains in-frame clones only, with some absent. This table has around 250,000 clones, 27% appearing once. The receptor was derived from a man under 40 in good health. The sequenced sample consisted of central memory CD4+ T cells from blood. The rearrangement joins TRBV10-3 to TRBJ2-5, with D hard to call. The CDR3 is CAISQTLEYQETQYF. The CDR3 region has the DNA TGTGCCATCAGCCAGACTCTAGAGTACCAAGAGACCCAGTACTTC.